The source of this T cell receptor (beta chain) is a study of control samples from healthy donors and cancer patients. The germline CDR1 and CDR2 sequences are SGHDT and YYEEEE. V dropped 2 bases and J dropped 6; count of bases not matched to a gene: 7. The CDR3 loop spans 15 amino acids. The repertoire was sequenced with immunoSEQ multiplex PCR; TCRdb's copy has only in-frame clones and lacks some. Of about 110,000 clones listed, approximately 84% are singletons. The sequencing input was blood. The chain couples TRBV5-6 to TRBJ2-1; 8 nucleotides line up with TRBD2. The TCR sequence derives from a man aged 18 to 35 in good health. Written as DNA, the CDR3 is TGTGCCAGCAGCTTCGCGGGGGGCACGATCAATGAGCAGTTCTTC. This translates into CASSFAGGTINEQFF.